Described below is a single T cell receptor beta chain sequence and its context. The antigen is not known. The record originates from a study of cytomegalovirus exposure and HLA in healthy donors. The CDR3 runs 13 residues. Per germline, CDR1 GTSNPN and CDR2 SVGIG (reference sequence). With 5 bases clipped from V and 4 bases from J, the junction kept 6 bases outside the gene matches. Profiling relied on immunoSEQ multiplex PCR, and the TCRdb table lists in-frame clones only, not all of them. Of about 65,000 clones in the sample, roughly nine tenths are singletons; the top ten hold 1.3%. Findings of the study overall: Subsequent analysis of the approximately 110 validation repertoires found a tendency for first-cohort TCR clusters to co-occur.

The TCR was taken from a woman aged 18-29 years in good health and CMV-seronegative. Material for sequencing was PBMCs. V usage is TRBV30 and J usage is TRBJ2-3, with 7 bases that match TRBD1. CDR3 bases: TGTGCCTGGGACAGGGTTTTGTCAGATACGCAGTATTTT. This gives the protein CAWDRVLSDTQYF.